This passage covers 30 T cell receptor beta chains from one sample sequenced in a study of blood T cells in healthy people across ages. Primed by a sample-barcoded 5' primer and a J-beta primer mix, a second PCR proceeded for 7 to 11 cycles. Via MiXCR, TCRdb re-called the 5' RACE reads, giving one row per CDR3 protein. The profile covers around 990,000 distinct CDR3 sequences, with more than 30% appearing a single time and around 13% taken by the ten largest. Sequenced: blood. Receptors were obtained from a man aged 18 to 35 in good health.

Many counts were recorded for this clonotype. The chain links TRBV4-1 to TRBJ2-4; perhaps TRBD2 as D (5 bases). V lost 1 base and J 6 bases, leaving 16 bases between the germline ends. The germline V gene encodes CDR1 MGHRA and CDR2 YSYEKL. The CDR3 contains 16 residues. CDR3 in amino acids: CASSQVIGDTGNIQYF. The CDR3 coding sequence is TGCGCCAGCAGCCAAGTCATCGGGGATACGGGAAACATTCAGTACTTC.

This sequence joins TRBV5-1 and TRBJ1-2, with 9 bases fitting TRBD1. Germline CDR1 and CDR2: SGHRS and YFSETQ. The CDR3 spans 16 residues. After removal of 2 bases from V and 4 bases from J, the junction contained 9 bases not matched to a gene. The CDR3, as DNA: TGCGCCAGCAGCTTCGAACAGGGGGCTGTTAGCTATGGCTACACCTTC. This sequence encodes CASSFEQGAVSYGYTF.

This clonotype occurred once. This chain joins TRBV10-3 and TRBJ2-3; no clear D. The germline gives CDR1 ENHRY, CDR2 SYGVKD. Trimming cost V 7 bases and J 6 bases, with 11 bases left between them. The CDR3 length is 12 residues. CDR3 coding DNA: TGTGCCATCAAAGGAGTGTCTGATACGCAGTATTTT. As protein: CAIKGVSDTQYF.

This clonotype has more than one count but fewer than ten. The rearrangement uses TRBV9 and TRBJ2-2; D may be TRBD1 (6 bases). This CDR3 region has 15 residues. Germline V gene sequence: CDR1 SGDLS, CDR2 YYNGEE. V lost 3 bases and J 1 base, leaving 10 bases between the germline ends. CDR3: CASSDRQENTGELFF. CDR3 nucleotides: TGTGCCAGCAGCGACCGACAGGAGAACACCGGGGAGCTGTTTTTT.

This clonotype was counted a few times. The chain couples TRBV29-1 to TRBJ2-7; D is undetermined. Trimming took 4 bases from V and 4 from J, leaving 11 bases between them. The CDR3 sequence is 12 residues long. Germline V gene sequence: CDR1 SQVTM, CDR2 ANQGSEA. This chain's CDR3 is CSVGTELYEQYF. CDR3 in DNA: TGCAGCGTTGGGACGGAACTATACGAGCAGTACTTC.

The chain combines TRBV7-2 with TRBJ2-4; 8 bases line up with TRBD2. The CDR3 is 17 amino acids. CDR1 and CDR2 from the germline V gene are SGHTA and FQGNSA. The ends lost 1 base at V and 2 bases at J; junction bases unmatched: 7. CDR3: CASSLVGAGGTKNIQYF. The CDR3 DNA reads as TGTGCCAGCAGCTTAGTCGGTGCGGGGGGAACCAAAAACATTCAGTACTTC.

This chain uses TRBV21-1 with TRBJ2-1. TRBV21-1 is tagged as a pseudogene. This CDR3 has 11 residues. In DNA form, the CDR3 reads TGTGCCAGCAGAACGTTTGGCGAGCAGTTCTTC. It specifies CASRTFGEQFF.

This clonotype was detected many times. This chain connects TRBV6-5 to TRBJ2-2, with D unclear. This CDR3 has 17 amino acids. Germline CDR1 MNHEY, CDR2 SVGAGI. V dropped 7 bases and J dropped 4 bases, with 22 bases sitting between them. CDR3 nucleotides: TGTGCCAGCACTTCCGACCTAGGTACGGCTGGCACCGGGGAGCTGTTTTTT. As protein: CASTSDLGTAGTGELFF.

The V call is TRBV12-3 or TRBV12-4, the J call TRBJ2-7, with TRBD2 identical over 7 bases. The CDR3 runs 17 residues. Germline trimming cut 6 bases from V and 0 bases from J; bases unmatched to any gene: 14. The CDR3, as DNA: TGTGCCAGCAGCCTCCCCGAACGGGGGGACTACTCCTACGAGCAGTACTTC. Translated, it gives CASSLPERGDYSYEQYF.

This clonotype was seen only a few times. The genes are TRBV12-3 or TRBV12-4 and TRBJ1-1; a weak D match, TRBD1 (5 bases). The CDR3 covers 15 residues. Trimming left V 4 bases short and J 4 bases short, with 16 bases between. The CDR3 reads CASSSTGGVGTEAFF. In DNA, the CDR3 is TGTGCCAGCAGTTCCACCGGGGGGGTCGGCACTGAAGCTTTCTTT.

V and J are TRBV4-3 and TRBJ2-4; a possible D gene is TRBD2 (7 bases). Trimming left V 8 bases short and J 0 bases short, with 26 bases between. Germline loops: CDR1 LGHNA, CDR2 YSLEER. This CDR3 has 19 residues. Here the CDR3 reads CASGPMGGRRGLAKNIQYF. The DNA for the CDR3 is TGCGCCAGCGGCCCTATGGGGGGCAGGCGGGGGCTAGCCAAAAACATTCAGTACTTC.

In its sample, this clonotype was seen a few times. The rearrangement joins TRBV29-1 to TRBJ1-5, with D perhaps matching TRBD1 (6 bases). The CDR3 sequence is 14 residues long. Germline V gene sequence: CDR1 SQVTM, CDR2 ANQGSEA. Trimming removed 7 bases from V and 5 bases from J, with 18 bases in between. The CDR3 nucleotides are TGCAGCGGAGGAGGACAGCTGTTATATCAGCCCCAGCATTTT. This encodes CSGGGQLLYQPQHF.

This chain's CDR3 is CASSPSGQGAPNSPLHF. Here the CDR3 DNA reads TGCGCCAGCAGCCCGTCGGGACAGGGGGCTCCAAATTCACCCCTCCACTTT. This sequence joins TRBV4-3 and TRBJ1-6, with 12 bases lining up with TRBD1. Germline V gives CDR1 LGHNA, CDR2 YSLEER. J gave up 7 bases and V 4 bases, and 8 bases lay outside the gene matches. The CDR3 is 17 residues long.

This clonotype was detected only a few times. V is TRBV10-3 and J is TRBJ1-2, with D possibly being TRBD1 (6 bases). This CDR3 is built from 14 residues. The germline gives CDR1 ENHRY, CDR2 SYGVKD. Trimming took 9 bases from V and 2 from J, leaving 16 bases between them. Written as DNA, the CDR3 is TGTGCCATAACCAACAATGGACAGAACTATGGCTACACCTTC. Translated: CAITNNGQNYGYTF.

This rearrangement joins TRBV3-1 to TRBJ2-3; 9 bases match TRBD1. The V gene's germline CDR1 is LGHDT and CDR2 YNNKEL (reference sequence). V trimming: 3 bases; J trimming: 14 bases; junction bases outside the gene matches: 24. This CDR3 is built from 18 residues. This chain's CDR3 is CASSHHGQGRGSHRYAYF. DNA for the CDR3: TGTGCCAGCAGCCATCATGGACAGGGGCGAGGTTCCCACAGATACGCGTATTTT.

The chain couples TRBV7-9 to TRBJ2-4, with 7 bases identical to TRBD1. CDR1 is SEHNR, CDR2 FQNEAQ, per germline (reference sequence). Trimming at V came to 2 bases and at J to 4 bases, leaving 8 bases not matched to a gene. The CDR3 has 16 amino acids. The CDR3 nucleotides are TGTGCCAGCAGCTTAAATTATCGGGACAGAAAAAACATTCAGTACTTC. This gives the protein CASSLNYRDRKNIQYF.

Only a few counts were recorded for this clonotype. This chain links TRBV6-1 with TRBJ2-7; D unresolved. The V and J ends lost 5 bases and 10 bases respectively, with 9 bases between them. Germline CDR1 is MNHNS and CDR2 is SASEGT. The length of the CDR3 is 10 residues. This chain's CDR3 is CASSITAQYF. In DNA form, the CDR3 reads TGTGCCAGCAGTATCACAGCCCAGTACTTC.

The rearrangement uses TRBV14 and TRBJ1-2; no clear D gene. CDR1 SGHDN and CDR2 FVKESK come from the germline V gene. The CDR3 runs 15 residues. Trimming removed 5 bases at V and 8 bases at J, with 21 bases between. DNA for the CDR3: TGTGCCAGCAGCAGCTTGGGCCGGCGGCGAGAAGGCTACACCTTC. This codes for CASSSLGRRREGYTF.

CDR3 nucleotide sequence: TGTGCCAGTAGTAGTAGGGTTCCTACTGTCGACTATGGCTACACCTTC. Protein product: CASSSRVPTVDYGYTF. The chain uses TRBV19 and TRBJ1-2; unclear D gene. V gave up 4 bases and J gave up 3 bases, with 18 bases separating them. The germline CDR1 and CDR2 sequences are LNHDA and SQIVND (reference sequence). CDR3 size: 16 residues.

This clonotype occurred a few times. This chain links TRBV27 with TRBJ2-5, with TRBD1 as a possible D gene (6 bases). Trimming left V 5 bases short and J 2 bases short, with 9 bases between. The V gene's germline CDR1 is MNHEY and CDR2 SMNVEV (reference sequence). CDR3 length equals 13 residues. CDR3 region: CASSPQGQETQYF. The CDR3 DNA is TGTGCCAGCAGTCCACAGGGACAAGAGACCCAGTACTTC.

This clonotype was counted once. V gene TRBV3-1 combines with J gene TRBJ2-3, with a weak D call TRBD1 (6 bases). Germline V gene lookup returns CDR1 LGHDT and CDR2 YNNKEL (reference sequence). Trimming removed 1 base from V and 14 bases from J, with 25 bases in between. The CDR3 is made up of 16 amino acids. The chain's CDR3 is CASSQGGQPQHRYAYF. CDR3 coding DNA: TGTGCCAGCAGCCAAGGCGGACAGCCCCAGCACAGATACGCGTATTTT.

This clonotype is medium-sized by share. The chain is built from TRBV12-3 or TRBV12-4 and TRBJ2-1, with a tentative D call TRBD2 (5 bases). CDR3 size: 12 residues. V was shortened by 6 bases and J by 12 bases, with 15 bases between the two germline ends. The CDR3 protein is CASSPYGGAQFF. CDR3 bases: TGTGCCAGCAGCCCTTACGGAGGCGCGCAGTTCTTC.

The chain links TRBV6-2 or TRBV6-3 to TRBJ1-5; no clear D gene. The germline V gene has CDR1 MNHEY and CDR2 SVGEGT. V was shortened by 1 base and J by 5 bases, with 6 bases between the two germline ends. The CDR3 has 13 residues. The CDR3 DNA reads as TGTGCCAGCAGTTACTATGTTGATCAGCCCCAGCATTTT. It specifies CASSYYVDQPQHF.

There are a few counts of this clonotype. This chain uses TRBV6-1 with TRBJ2-5, with D perhaps matching TRBD2 (5 bases). The DNA matches TRBJ2-7 better at its end, which makes the J call doubtful. This CDR3 is 12 amino acids long. Germline V gene sequence: CDR1 MNHNS, CDR2 SASEGT. DNA of the CDR3: TGTGCCAGCAGCCTTACGGGGTTCGAGCAGTACTTC. It codes for CASSLTGFEQYF.

The table lists this clonotype with a few counts. The rearrangement links TRBV5-1 to TRBJ2-7, with a tentative D call TRBD1 (5 bases). The CDR3 covers 15 residues. Germline assignment: CDR1 SGHRS and CDR2 YFSETQ. V lost 5 bases and J lost 2, with 17 bases in between. The CDR3 region has the DNA TGCGCCAGCAGTTCGGCCCCTTCCAGGGCCTACGAGCAGTACTTC. Encoded protein: CASSSAPSRAYEQYF.

In this sample, this clonotype turned up a few times. The gene calls are TRBV7-3 and TRBJ2-1; the D gene is possibly TRBD2 (6 bases). The CDR3 is 13 amino acids. V gave up 2 bases and J gave up 6 bases, with 8 bases separating them. The germline gives CDR1 SGHTA, CDR2 FQGTGA. CDR3 sequence: CASSLAGLNEQFF. The CDR3 nucleotides read TGTGCCAGCAGCTTAGCGGGACTCAATGAGCAGTTCTTC. The entire variable domain, with the rest obtained from reference TRBV7-3 and TRBJ2-1, is as follows: GAGVSQTPSNKVTEKGKYVELRCDPISGHTALYWYRQSLGQGPEFLIYFQGTGAADDSGLPNDRFFAVRPEGSVSTLKIQRTERGDSAVYLCASSLAGLNEQFFGPGTRLTVL.

This chain joins TRBV2 and TRBJ2-3; D perhaps matches TRBD2 (6 bases). In germline, CDR1 is SNHLY, CDR2 FYNNEI. This CDR3 region has 14 residues. V lost 4 bases and J lost 2, with 10 bases in between. The DNA for the CDR3 is TGTGCCAGCAGTGTCCTAGCGAACACAGATACGCAGTATTTT. Translated, it gives CASSVLANTDTQYF.

The V call is TRBV9, the J call TRBJ1-2; D gene uncertain. Germline V gene sequence: CDR1 SGDLS, CDR2 YYNGEE. Trimming took 5 bases from V and 6 from J, leaving 8 bases between them. CDR3 length: 11 amino acids. CDR3 DNA: TGTGCCAGCAGGGAAGGCGATGGCTACACCTTC. This gives the protein CASREGDGYTF.

This chain links TRBV20-1 with TRBJ2-1, with 13 bases fitting TRBD2. After removal of 3 bases from V and 6 bases from J, the junction contained 8 bases not matched to a gene. Germline assignment: CDR1 DFQATT and CDR2 SNEGSKA (reference sequence). The CDR3 has 16 amino acids. The CDR3 loop reads CSARRAGLAGSNEQFF. As DNA, the CDR3 is TGCAGTGCTAGGAGAGCGGGACTAGCGGGGTCCAATGAGCAGTTCTTC.

The CDR3 DNA follows: TGTGCCAGCAGTGAAGCTCTGACGAGCTACACCTTC. Amino acids: CASSEALTSYTF. The chain couples TRBV6-1 to TRBJ1-2; D unclear. The germline CDR1 and CDR2 sequences are MNHNS and SASEGT. V was trimmed by 0 bases and J by 9 bases, leaving 8 bases between them. The CDR3 has 12 residues.